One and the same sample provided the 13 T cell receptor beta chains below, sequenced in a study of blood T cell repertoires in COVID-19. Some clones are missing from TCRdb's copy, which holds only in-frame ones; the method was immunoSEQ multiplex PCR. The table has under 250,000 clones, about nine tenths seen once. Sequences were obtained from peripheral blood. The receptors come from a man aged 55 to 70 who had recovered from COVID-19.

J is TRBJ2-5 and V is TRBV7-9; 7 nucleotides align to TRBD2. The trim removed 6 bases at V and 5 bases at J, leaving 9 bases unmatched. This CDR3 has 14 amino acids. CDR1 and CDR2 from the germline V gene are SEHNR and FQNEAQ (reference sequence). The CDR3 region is CASSNPGGGETQYF. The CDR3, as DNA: TGTGCCAGCAGTAATCCGGGGGGTGGCGAGACCCAGTACTTC. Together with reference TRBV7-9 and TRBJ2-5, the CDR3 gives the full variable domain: DTGVSQNPRHKITKRGQNVTFRCDPISEHNRLYWYRQTLGQGPEFLTYFQNEAQLEKSRLLSDRFSAERPKGSFSTLEIQRTEQGDSAMYLCASSNPGGGETQYFGPGTRLLVL.

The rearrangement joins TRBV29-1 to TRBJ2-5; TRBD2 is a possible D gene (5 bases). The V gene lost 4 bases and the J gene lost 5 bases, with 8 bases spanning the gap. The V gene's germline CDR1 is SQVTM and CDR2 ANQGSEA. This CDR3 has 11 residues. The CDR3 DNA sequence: TGCAGCGTTGCACCGGGGGAGACCCAGTACTTC. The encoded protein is CSVAPGETQYF.

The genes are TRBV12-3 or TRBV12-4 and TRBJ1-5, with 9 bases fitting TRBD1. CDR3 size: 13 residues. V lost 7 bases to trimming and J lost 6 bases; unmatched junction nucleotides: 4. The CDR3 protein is CASTGDRAQPQHF. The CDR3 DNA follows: TGTGCCAGCACCGGGGACAGGGCTCAGCCCCAGCATTTT.

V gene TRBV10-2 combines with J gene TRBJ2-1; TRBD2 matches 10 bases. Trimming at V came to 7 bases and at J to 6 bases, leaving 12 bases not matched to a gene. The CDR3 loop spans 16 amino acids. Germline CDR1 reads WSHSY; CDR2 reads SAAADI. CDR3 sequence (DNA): TGCGCCAGCAAACCTAGCGGGAGAGCGAGGGCCAATGAGCAGTTCTTC. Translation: CASKPSGRARANEQFF.

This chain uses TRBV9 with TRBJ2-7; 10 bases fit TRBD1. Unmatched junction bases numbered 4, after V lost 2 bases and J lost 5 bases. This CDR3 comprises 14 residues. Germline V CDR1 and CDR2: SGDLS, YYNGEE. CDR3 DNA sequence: TGTGCCAGCAGCGTGGGACAGGGGTTAGACGAGCAGTACTTC. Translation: CASSVGQGLDEQYF.

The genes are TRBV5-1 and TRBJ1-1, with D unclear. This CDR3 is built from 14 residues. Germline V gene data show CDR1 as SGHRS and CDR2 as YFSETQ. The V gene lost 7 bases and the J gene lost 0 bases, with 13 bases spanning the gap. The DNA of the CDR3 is TGCGCCAGCTCCCGGACGGGAATGAACACTGAAGCTTTCTTT. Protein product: CASSRTGMNTEAFF. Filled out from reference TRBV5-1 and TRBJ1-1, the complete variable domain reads KAGVTQTPRYLIKTRGQQVTLSCSPISGHRSVSWYQQTPGQGLQFLFEYFSETQRNKGNFPGRFSGRQFSNSRSEMNVSTLELGDSALYLCASSRTGMNTEAFFGQGTRLTVV.

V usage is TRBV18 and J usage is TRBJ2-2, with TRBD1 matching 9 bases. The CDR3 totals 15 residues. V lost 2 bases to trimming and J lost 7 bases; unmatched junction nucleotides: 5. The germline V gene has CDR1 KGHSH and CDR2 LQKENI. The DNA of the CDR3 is TGTGCCAGCTCACCAGGGACAGGGTACGGCGGGGAGCTGTTTTTT. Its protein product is CASSPGTGYGGELFF. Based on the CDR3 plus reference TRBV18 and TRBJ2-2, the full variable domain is NAGVMQNPRHLVRRRGQEARLRCSPMKGHSHVYWYRQLPEEGLKFMVYLQKENIIDESGMPKERFSAEFPKEGPSILRIQQVVRGDSAAYFCASSPGTGYGGELFFGEGSRLTVL.

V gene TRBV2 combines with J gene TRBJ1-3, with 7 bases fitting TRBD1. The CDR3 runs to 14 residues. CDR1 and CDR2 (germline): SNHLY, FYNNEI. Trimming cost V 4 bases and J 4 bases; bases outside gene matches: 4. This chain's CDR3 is CASSGRDRGNTIYF. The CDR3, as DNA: TGTGCCAGCAGTGGAAGGGACAGAGGAAACACCATATATTTT.

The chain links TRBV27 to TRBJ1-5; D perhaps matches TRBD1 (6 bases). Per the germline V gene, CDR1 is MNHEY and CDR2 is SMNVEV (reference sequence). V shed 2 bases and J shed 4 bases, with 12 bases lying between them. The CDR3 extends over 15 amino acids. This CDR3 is CASSLEGVPNQPQHF. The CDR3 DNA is TGTGCCAGCAGTTTAGAGGGGGTACCTAATCAGCCCCAGCATTTT.

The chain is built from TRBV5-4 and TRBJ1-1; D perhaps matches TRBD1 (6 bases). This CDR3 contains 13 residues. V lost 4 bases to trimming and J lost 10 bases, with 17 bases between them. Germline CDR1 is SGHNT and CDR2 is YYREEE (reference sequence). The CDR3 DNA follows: TGTGCCAGCAGCCTAGACAGGTACAAACGAGCTTTCTTT. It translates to CASSLDRYKRAFF.

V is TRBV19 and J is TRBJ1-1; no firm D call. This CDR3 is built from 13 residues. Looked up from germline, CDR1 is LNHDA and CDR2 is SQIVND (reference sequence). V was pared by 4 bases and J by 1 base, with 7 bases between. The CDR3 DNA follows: TGTGCCAGTAGTAGTACACGGAACACTGAAGCTTTCTTT. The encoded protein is CASSSTRNTEAFF.

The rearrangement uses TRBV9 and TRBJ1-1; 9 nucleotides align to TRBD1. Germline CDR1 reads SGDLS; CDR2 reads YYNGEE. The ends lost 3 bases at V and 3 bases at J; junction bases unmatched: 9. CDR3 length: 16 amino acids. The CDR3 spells CASSATPRDRDTEAFF. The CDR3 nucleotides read TGTGCCAGCAGCGCGACCCCACGGGACAGGGACACTGAAGCTTTCTTT.

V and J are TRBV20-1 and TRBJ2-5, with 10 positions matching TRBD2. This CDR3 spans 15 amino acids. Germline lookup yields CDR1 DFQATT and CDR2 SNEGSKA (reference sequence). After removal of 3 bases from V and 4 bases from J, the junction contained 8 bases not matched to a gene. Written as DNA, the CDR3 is TGCAGTGCTAGTCCCAGCGGGAGGGCCACAGAGACCCAGTACTTC. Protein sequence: CSASPSGRATETQYF.